This passage covers 30 T cell receptor beta chains from one sample sequenced in a study of blood T cell repertoires in COVID-19. Sequenced by immunoSEQ multiplex PCR; TCRdb stores in-frame clones only, minus some. Among about 94,000 clones, roughly 70% were seen once, and the ten largest hold about 3.9%. Sequencing was done on a sample of peripheral blood. The source is a man between 65 and 85 years old with COVID-19, enrolled during active disease.

The genes are TRBV6-5 and TRBJ1-2, with TRBD1 matching over 9 bases. The V segment lost 6 bases and the J segment 6 bases; nucleotides outside the gene matches: 8. CDR3 length equals 14 residues. Looked up from germline, CDR1 is MNHEY and CDR2 is SVGAGI. CDR3 sequence: CASRPTGGVNGYTF. CDR3 bases: TGTGCCAGCAGGCCAACAGGGGGCGTAAATGGCTACACCTTC.

This rearrangement joins TRBV11-1 to TRBJ2-1, with 16 bases matching TRBD2. Germline CDR1 SGHAT, CDR2 FQDESV (reference sequence). The ends lost 5 bases at V and 10 bases at J; junction bases unmatched: 8. This CDR3 spans 16 amino acids. In DNA form, the CDR3 reads TGTGCCAGCAGCCAAACCGGGACTAGCGGGAGGGTGGAGCAGTTCTTC. Translation gives CASSQTGTSGRVEQFF.

The chain carries TRBV18 and TRBJ2-1; D is unclear. Looked up from germline, CDR1 is KGHSH and CDR2 is LQKENI. The CDR3 has 12 amino acids. V lost 2 bases, J lost 7 bases, and 6 bases lay in between. The CDR3 loop is CASSPERNEQFF. In DNA form, the CDR3 reads TGTGCCAGCTCACCAGAGCGAAATGAGCAGTTCTTC.

The genes are TRBV3-1 (or the pseudogene TRBV3-2) and TRBJ2-7; D possibly corresponds to TRBD2 (5 bases). The germline gives CDR1 LGHDT, CDR2 YNNKEL (reference sequence). Trimming cost V 0 bases and J 0 bases, with 9 bases left between them. The CDR3 is 15 amino acids. The CDR3 here is CASSQDAGYSYEQYF. CDR3 sequence (DNA): TGTGCCAGCAGCCAAGACGCGGGCTACTCCTACGAGCAGTACTTC.

The chain carries TRBV6-5 and TRBJ1-2; D is unresolved. CDR3 length: 12 amino acids. CDR1 is MNHEY and CDR2 is SVGAGI in the germline V gene. The V end was cut by 7 bases, the J end by 4 bases, with 10 bases between. The CDR3 DNA follows: TGTGCCAGCATAGCACGGCGCTATGGCTACACCTTC. Its protein product is CASIARRYGYTF.

The rearrangement uses TRBV11-2 and TRBJ2-7; tentative D call: TRBD2 (5 bases). V gave up 0 bases and J gave up 7 bases, with 10 bases separating them. The CDR3 extends over 13 amino acids. The germline CDR1 and CDR2 sequences are SGHAT and FQNNGV. The DNA for the CDR3 is TGTGCCAGCAGCTTAGACAGGTCGGGGGAGCAGTACTTC. Residues: CASSLDRSGEQYF. Filled out from reference TRBV11-2 and TRBJ2-7, the complete variable domain reads EAGVAQSPRYKIIEKRQSVAFWCNPISGHATLYWYQQILGQGPKLLIQFQNNGVVDDSQLPKDRFSAERLKGVDSTLKIQPAKLEDSAVYLCASSLDRSGEQYFGPGTRLTVT.

V is TRBV19 and J is TRBJ2-3, with TRBD2 matching over 14 bases. This CDR3 is built from 16 residues. Per the germline V gene, CDR1 is LNHDA and CDR2 is SQIVND (reference sequence). V trimming: 6 bases; J trimming: 4 bases; junction bases outside the gene matches: 6. CDR3 residues: CASRHPGLAGADTQYF. CDR3 bases: TGTGCCAGTAGGCACCCGGGACTAGCGGGAGCAGATACGCAGTATTTT.

The chain uses TRBV4-1 and TRBJ1-1; D is unresolved. Germline CDR1 MGHRA, CDR2 YSYEKL. V shed 0 bases and J shed 3 bases, with 8 bases lying between them. This CDR3 region has 14 residues. CDR3 region: CASSQDSTHTEAFF. The CDR3 DNA is TGCGCCAGCAGCCAAGACTCGACTCACACTGAAGCTTTCTTT.

This clone is a singleton in its sample. The chain employs TRBV7-8 and TRBJ2-4; tentative D call: TRBD2 (6 bases). V lost 5 bases, J lost 5 bases, and 25 bases lay in between. This CDR3 has 18 amino acids. The germline V gene has CDR1 SGHVS and CDR2 FQNEAQ. CDR3 sequence (DNA): TGTGCCAGCAGCCCCCCGGTCTGGGAGGTTGCCCCCCAAAACATTCAGTACTTC. This codes for CASSPPVWEVAPQNIQYF.

This clone was found once. V is TRBV4-3 and J is TRBJ2-2; D is unclear. Between the trimmed V and J ends, which lost 4 bases and 0 bases, there was a span of 9 bases. Germline loops: CDR1 LGHNA, CDR2 YSLEER. The CDR3 sequence is 15 residues long. The CDR3 is CASSPEASNTGELFF. CDR3 bases: TGCGCCAGCAGCCCCGAGGCGTCGAACACCGGGGAGCTGTTTTTT.

This clone was picked up a small number of times. The V gene is TRBV28, the J gene TRBJ2-7, with D possibly being TRBD2 (5 bases). Germline CDR1 reads MDHEN; CDR2 reads SYDVKM. The ends were cut back, 4 bases at V and 2 bases at J, with 12 bases in the middle. This CDR3 is 14 amino acids long. The CDR3 sequence: CASSSRVPPYEQYF. In nucleotides, the CDR3 is TGTGCCAGCAGTTCGCGGGTTCCACCCTACGAGCAGTACTTC.

The V gene is TRBV6-2 or TRBV6-3, the J gene TRBJ2-3, with D maybe TRBD2 (6 bases). The length of the CDR3 is 16 residues. Looked up from germline, CDR1 is MNHEY and CDR2 is SVGEGT. The V end was cut by 6 bases, the J end by 0 bases, with 16 bases between. In DNA, the CDR3 is TGTGCCAGCAGCTCGGGAGAAACTATAAGCACAGATACGCAGTATTTT. Its protein is CASSSGETISTDTQYF.

V and J are TRBV7-2 and TRBJ1-2; the match to TRBD1 covers 8 bases. J was trimmed by 6 bases and V by 5 bases; bases with no gene match: 5. The CDR3 totals 13 residues. CDR1 and CDR2 (germline): SGHTA, FQGNSA. The CDR3, as DNA: TGTGCCAGCAGCATAAGGACAGGGAATGGCTACACCTTC. It codes for CASSIRTGNGYTF.

This clone has a single count. V is TRBV18 and J is TRBJ2-1; TRBD2 matches 8 bases. This CDR3 comprises 15 residues. J gave up 6 bases and V 5 bases, and 9 bases lay outside the gene matches. CDR1 and CDR2 (germline): KGHSH, LQKENI. The CDR3 loop reads CASSMAGGSLNEQFF. The CDR3 coding sequence is TGTGCCAGCTCAATGGCGGGAGGATCCCTCAATGAGCAGTTCTTC.

This clone was counted a single time. V and J are TRBV11-2 and TRBJ2-7; 10 positions agree with TRBD2. CDR1 and CDR2 (germline): SGHAT, FQNNGV. The CDR3 runs to 14 residues. Trimming took 3 bases from V and 1 from J; bases not matched to a gene: 0. CDR3 DNA sequence: TGTGCCAGCAGCTTTAGCGGGAGGTCCTACGAGCAGTACTTC. It encodes CASSFSGRSYEQYF. The full variable domain, in which reference TRBV11-2 and TRBJ2-7 provide the parts outside the CDR3, is EAGVAQSPRYKIIEKRQSVAFWCNPISGHATLYWYQQILGQGPKLLIQFQNNGVVDDSQLPKDRFSAERLKGVDSTLKIQPAKLEDSAVYLCASSFSGRSYEQYFGPGTRLTVT.

The rearrangement uses TRBV6-2 or TRBV6-3 and TRBJ2-2, with a weak D call TRBD2 (7 bases). This CDR3 has 13 amino acids. Trimming stripped 6 bases from V and 10 bases from J, with 15 bases between. Germline CDR1 reads MNHEY; CDR2 reads SVGEGT. CDR3 in amino acids: CASSSGGLAELFF. The CDR3 nucleotides read TGTGCCAGCAGCTCCGGGGGGCTAGCGGAGCTGTTTTTT.

The genes are TRBV14 and TRBJ2-1; D may be TRBD1 (5 bases). V lost 1 base and J 0 bases, leaving 16 bases between the germline ends. Germline values: CDR1 SGHDN, CDR2 FVKESK. The CDR3 totals 18 residues. CDR3 amino acids: CASSQGSWGAYSYNEQFF. The CDR3 DNA is TGTGCCAGCAGCCAAGGGAGTTGGGGCGCCTACTCCTACAATGAGCAGTTCTTC.

This clone was observed a handful of times. The chain combines TRBV3-1 (or the pseudogene TRBV3-2) with TRBJ2-2; 7 bases align to TRBD1. Germline V gene lookup returns CDR1 LGHDT and CDR2 YNNKEL (reference sequence). The CDR3 has 17 amino acids. V lost 3 bases to trimming and J lost 2 bases; unmatched junction nucleotides: 9. DNA for the CDR3: TGTGCCAGCAGCCACGTTAAACCAGGGGGAAACACCGGGGAGCTGTTTTTT. This gives the protein CASSHVKPGGNTGELFF.

V and J are TRBV29-1 and TRBJ2-5, with 7 bases identical to TRBD1. This CDR3 contains 13 residues. Germline V gives CDR1 SQVTM, CDR2 ANQGSEA. V trimming: 7 bases; J trimming: 3 bases; junction bases outside the gene matches: 8. This CDR3 is CSAKQGSKETQYF. For the CDR3, the DNA is TGCAGCGCAAAACAGGGGTCGAAAGAGACCCAGTACTTC.

In DNA form, the CDR3 reads TGTGCCAGCAGTTACTCGACGGGGAGAAAGACCCAGTACTTC. This gives the protein CASSYSTGRKTQYF. The chain uses TRBV6-2 or TRBV6-3 and TRBJ2-5; a weak D match, TRBD2 (5 bases). Trimming shortened V by 0 bases and J by 6 bases, and 11 bases separated the two germline ends. The CDR3 is 14 residues long. The germline gives CDR1 MNHEY, CDR2 SVGEGT.

The chain links TRBV4-3 to TRBJ2-7; 7 bases map to TRBD1. The CDR3 covers 13 residues. Germline CDR1 is LGHNA and CDR2 is YSLEER. V lost 3 bases, J lost 7 bases, and 6 bases stayed unmatched. In DNA form, the CDR3 reads TGCGCCAGCAGCCATCACAGGGGAAGGGAGCAGTACTTC. Its protein product is CASSHHRGREQYF.

The V and J genes are TRBV5-1 and TRBJ2-5, with TRBD1 identical over 8 bases. Germline V lookup: CDR1 SGHRS, CDR2 YFSETQ. The length of the CDR3 is 14 residues. V was pared by 4 bases and J by 5 bases, with 7 bases of the junction left unmatched. The CDR3 protein is CASSPRTGRETQYF. For the CDR3, the DNA is TGCGCCAGCAGCCCCCGGACAGGGCGGGAGACCCAGTACTTC.

V is TRBV19 and J is TRBJ2-7; perhaps TRBD2 as D (6 bases). From germline, CDR1 is LNHDA and CDR2 SQIVND (reference sequence). Trimming left V 2 bases short and J 0 bases short, with 17 bases between. The CDR3 sequence is 17 residues long. The CDR3 protein is CASSILHGTRVSYEQYF. CDR3 in DNA: TGTGCCAGTAGTATACTCCACGGGACTCGAGTCTCCTACGAGCAGTACTTC.

J is TRBJ1-1 and V is TRBV27; 7 bases line up with TRBD1. With 2 bases clipped from V and 0 bases from J, the junction kept 0 bases outside the gene matches. This CDR3 is 14 amino acids long. Germline assignment: CDR1 MNHEY and CDR2 SMNVEV (reference sequence). The CDR3 here is CASSLDRVNTEAFF. The CDR3 DNA sequence: TGTGCCAGCAGTTTAGACAGGGTGAACACTGAAGCTTTCTTT.

The chain carries TRBV5-4 and TRBJ1-1; unclear D gene. CDR3 size: 13 residues. CDR1 is SGHNT, CDR2 YYREEE, per germline (reference sequence). Trimming took off 0 bases at V and 1 base at J, with 4 bases between the two ends. The CDR3: CASSLGGNTEAFF. The CDR3 region has the DNA TGTGCCAGCAGCTTGGGAGGGAACACTGAAGCTTTCTTT.

V and J are TRBV11-3 and TRBJ2-2, with 9 bases that match TRBD1. Trimming at V came to 1 base and at J to 5 bases, leaving 5 bases not matched to a gene. CDR3 size: 16 residues. Germline CDR1 is SGHNT and CDR2 is YENEEA. The CDR3 DNA is TGTGCCAGCAGCTTAGGAGGGACAGGGAAAACCGGGGAGCTGTTTTTT. Residues: CASSLGGTGKTGELFF.

The chain is built from TRBV18 and TRBJ2-3, with TRBD1 as a possible D gene (6 bases). Per the germline V gene, CDR1 is KGHSH and CDR2 is LQKENI. CDR3 length: 15 residues. V dropped 6 bases and J dropped 4 bases, with 17 bases sitting between them. CDR3 bases: TGTGCCAGCTCCCCTCTTGGGGGCGACGCAGATACGCAGTATTTT. It yields the protein CASSPLGGDADTQYF. The full variable domain, in which reference TRBV18 and TRBJ2-3 provide the parts outside the CDR3, is NAGVMQNPRHLVRRRGQEARLRCSPMKGHSHVYWYRQLPEEGLKFMVYLQKENIIDESGMPKERFSAEFPKEGPSILRIQQVVRGDSAAYFCASSPLGGDADTQYFGPGTRLTVL.

The chain is built from TRBV18 and TRBJ1-1; 9 bases are a match to TRBD1. V was pared by 3 bases and J by 3 bases, with 5 bases of the junction left unmatched. The germline V gene encodes CDR1 KGHSH and CDR2 LQKENI. The CDR3 sequence is 15 residues long. The CDR3: CASSPRTGADTEAFF. The CDR3 DNA follows: TGTGCCAGCTCACCGAGGACAGGGGCGGACACTGAAGCTTTCTTT. Based on the CDR3 plus reference TRBV18 and TRBJ1-1, the full variable domain is NAGVMQNPRHLVRRRGQEARLRCSPMKGHSHVYWYRQLPEEGLKFMVYLQKENIIDESGMPKERFSAEFPKEGPSILRIQQVVRGDSAAYFCASSPRTGADTEAFFGQGTRLTVV.

The V and J genes are TRBV9 and TRBJ2-1; TRBD2 aligns across 11 bases. The CDR3 totals 17 residues. V lost 4 bases and J lost 6; bases outside the gene matches: 12. The germline V gene has CDR1 SGDLS and CDR2 YYNGEE. The CDR3 region is CASSLAPGLAASNEQFF. The CDR3 bases are TGTGCCAGCAGCTTGGCGCCGGGACTAGCGGCCTCCAATGAGCAGTTCTTC.

This sequence joins TRBV19 and TRBJ2-1; TRBD2 matches at 16 bases. The germline V gene has CDR1 LNHDA and CDR2 SQIVND (reference sequence). This CDR3 spans 15 amino acids. With V trimmed by 5 bases and J by 11 bases, 6 bases remained unmatched. CDR3 DNA sequence: TGTGCCAGTAGTCAGGGACTAGCGGGAGGGGTCAAGCAGTTCTTC. Translating gives CASSQGLAGGVKQFF.